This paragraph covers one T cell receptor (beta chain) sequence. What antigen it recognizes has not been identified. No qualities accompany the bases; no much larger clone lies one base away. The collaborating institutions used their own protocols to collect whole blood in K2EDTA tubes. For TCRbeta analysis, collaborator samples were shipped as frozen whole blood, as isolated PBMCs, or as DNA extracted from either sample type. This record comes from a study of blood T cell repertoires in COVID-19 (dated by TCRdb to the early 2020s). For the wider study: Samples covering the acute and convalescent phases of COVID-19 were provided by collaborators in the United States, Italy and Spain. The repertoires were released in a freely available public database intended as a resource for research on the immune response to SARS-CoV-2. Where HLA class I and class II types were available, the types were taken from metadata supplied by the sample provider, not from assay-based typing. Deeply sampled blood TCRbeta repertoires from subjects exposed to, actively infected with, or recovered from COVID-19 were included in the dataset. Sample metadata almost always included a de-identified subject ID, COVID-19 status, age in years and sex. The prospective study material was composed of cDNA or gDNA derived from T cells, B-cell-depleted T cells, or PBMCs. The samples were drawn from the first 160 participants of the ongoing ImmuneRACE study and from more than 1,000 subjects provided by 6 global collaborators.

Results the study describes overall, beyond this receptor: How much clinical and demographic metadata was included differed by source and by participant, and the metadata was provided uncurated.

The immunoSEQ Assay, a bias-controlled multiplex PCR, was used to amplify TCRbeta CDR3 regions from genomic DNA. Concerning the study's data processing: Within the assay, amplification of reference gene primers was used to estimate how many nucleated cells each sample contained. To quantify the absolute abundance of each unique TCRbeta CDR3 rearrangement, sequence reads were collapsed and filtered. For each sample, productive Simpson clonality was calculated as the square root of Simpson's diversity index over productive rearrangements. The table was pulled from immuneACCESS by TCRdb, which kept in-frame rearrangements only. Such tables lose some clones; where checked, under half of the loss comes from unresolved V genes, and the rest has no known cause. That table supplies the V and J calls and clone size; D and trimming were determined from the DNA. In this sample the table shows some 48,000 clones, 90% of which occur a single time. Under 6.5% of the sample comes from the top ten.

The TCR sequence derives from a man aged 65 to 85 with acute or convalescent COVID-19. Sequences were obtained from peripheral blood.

Here is the DNA: TGTGCCACCAGTGAGACAGGGACCTACGAGCAGTACTTC. Translated, this gives CATSETGTYEQYF. In this chain, TRBV24-1 is recombined with TRBJ2-7; 7 junctional bases match TRBD1. Sequences KGHDR (CDR1) and SFDVKD (CDR2) are obtained from the germline V gene. Trimming removed 4 bases from V and 2 bases from J; the gene matches leave 1 base unexplained. From its cysteine to its phenylalanine, the CDR3 spans 13 amino acids. The CDR3 DNA has 39 bases and is translated from base 1.